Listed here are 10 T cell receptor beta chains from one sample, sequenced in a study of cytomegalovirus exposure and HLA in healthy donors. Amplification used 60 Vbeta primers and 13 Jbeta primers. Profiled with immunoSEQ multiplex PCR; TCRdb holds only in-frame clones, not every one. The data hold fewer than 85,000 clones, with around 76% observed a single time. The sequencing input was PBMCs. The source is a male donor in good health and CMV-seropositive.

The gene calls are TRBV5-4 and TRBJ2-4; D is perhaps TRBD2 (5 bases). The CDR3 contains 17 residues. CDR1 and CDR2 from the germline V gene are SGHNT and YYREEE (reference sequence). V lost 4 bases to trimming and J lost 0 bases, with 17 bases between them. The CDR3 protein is CASSASWGEGAKNIQYF. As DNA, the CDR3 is TGTGCCAGCAGCGCTTCATGGGGAGAAGGAGCCAAAAACATTCAGTACTTC.

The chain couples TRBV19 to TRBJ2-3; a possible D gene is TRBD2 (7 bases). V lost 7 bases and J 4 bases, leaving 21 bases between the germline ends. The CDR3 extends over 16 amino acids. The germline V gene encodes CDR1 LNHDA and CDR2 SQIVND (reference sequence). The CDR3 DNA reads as TGTGCCAGTAAGGGGGGAGGGACTGGGATCGCAGATACGCAGTATTTT. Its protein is CASKGGGTGIADTQYF.

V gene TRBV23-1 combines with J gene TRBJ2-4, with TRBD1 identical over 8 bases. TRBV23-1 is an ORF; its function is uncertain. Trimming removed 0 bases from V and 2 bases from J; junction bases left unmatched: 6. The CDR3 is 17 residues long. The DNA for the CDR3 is TGCGCCAGCAGTCAATCGGTACAGGGGGTGTCCAAAAACATTCAGTACTTC. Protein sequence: CASSQSVQGVSKNIQYF.

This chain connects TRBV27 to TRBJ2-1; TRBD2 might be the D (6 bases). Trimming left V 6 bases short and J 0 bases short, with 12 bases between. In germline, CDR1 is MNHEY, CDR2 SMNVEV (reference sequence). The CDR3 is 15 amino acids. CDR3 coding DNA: TGTGCCAGCAGCAAGGACGGGAGCTCCTACAATGAGCAGTTCTTC. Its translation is CASSKDGSSYNEQFF.

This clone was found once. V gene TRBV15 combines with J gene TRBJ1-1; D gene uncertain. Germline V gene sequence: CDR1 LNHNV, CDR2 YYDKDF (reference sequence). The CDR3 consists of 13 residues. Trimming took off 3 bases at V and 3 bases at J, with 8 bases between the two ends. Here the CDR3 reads CATSREEYTEAFF. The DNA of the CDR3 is TGTGCCACCAGCAGGGAGGAGTACACTGAAGCTTTCTTT. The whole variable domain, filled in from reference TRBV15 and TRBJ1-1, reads DAMVIQNPRYQVTQFGKPVTLSCSQTLNHNVMYWYQQKSSQAPKLLFHYYDKDFNNEADTPDNFQSRRPNTSFCFLDIRSPGLGDTAMYLCATSREEYTEAFFGQGTRLTVV.

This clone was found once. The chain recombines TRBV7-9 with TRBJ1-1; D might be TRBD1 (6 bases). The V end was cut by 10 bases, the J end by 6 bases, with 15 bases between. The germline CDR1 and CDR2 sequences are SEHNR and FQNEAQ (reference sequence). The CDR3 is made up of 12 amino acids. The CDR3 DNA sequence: TGTGCCACCCAGGGGAGGGAGGCTGAAGCTTTCTTT. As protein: CATQGREAEAFF.

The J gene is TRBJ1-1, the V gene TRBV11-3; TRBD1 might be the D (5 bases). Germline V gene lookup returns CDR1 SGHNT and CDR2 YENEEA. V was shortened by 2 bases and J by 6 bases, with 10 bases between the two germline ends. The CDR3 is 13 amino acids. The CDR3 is CASSLRRGAEAFF. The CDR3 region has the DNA TGTGCCAGCAGCTTACGGCGGGGCGCTGAAGCTTTCTTT.

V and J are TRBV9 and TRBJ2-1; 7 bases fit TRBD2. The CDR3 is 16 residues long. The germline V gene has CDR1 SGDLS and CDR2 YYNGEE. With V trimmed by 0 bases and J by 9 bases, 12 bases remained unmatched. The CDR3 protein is CASSVVSSGGPIEQFF. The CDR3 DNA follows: TGTGCCAGCAGCGTAGTATCTAGCGGAGGGCCCATTGAGCAGTTCTTC.

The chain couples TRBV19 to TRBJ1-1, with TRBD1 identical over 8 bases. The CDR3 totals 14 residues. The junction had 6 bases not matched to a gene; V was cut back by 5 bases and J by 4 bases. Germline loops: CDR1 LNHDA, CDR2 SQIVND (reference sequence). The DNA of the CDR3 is TGTGCCAGTAGTGCGGACAGGGCTGGCACTGAAGCTTTCTTT. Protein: CASSADRAGTEAFF.

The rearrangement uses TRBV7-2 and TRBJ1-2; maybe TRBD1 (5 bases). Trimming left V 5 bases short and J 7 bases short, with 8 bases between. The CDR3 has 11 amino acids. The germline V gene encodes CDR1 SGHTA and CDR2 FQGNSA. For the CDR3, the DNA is TGTGCCAGCAGCGTAAGGGGTGGCTACACCTTC. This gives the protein CASSVRGGYTF. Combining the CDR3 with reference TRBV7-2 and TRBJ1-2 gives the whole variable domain GAGVSQSPSNKVTEKGKDVELRCDPISGHTALYWYRQSLGQGLEFLIYFQGNSAPDKSGLPSDRFSAERTGGSVSTLTIQRTQQEDSAVYLCASSVRGGYTFGSGTRLTVV.